The sequence of this TCR beta chain was determined in a study of blood T cell repertoires in COVID-19 (dated by TCRdb to the early 2020s). About the full investigation: The collaborator samples originated in the United States, Italy and Spain and spanned the acute and convalescent phases of COVID-19. A de-identified subject ID, COVID-19 status, age in years and sex were almost always included in the sample metadata. The repertoires were made available in a free public database intended to serve as a resource for research on the immune response to SARS-CoV-2. Where available, HLA class I and class II types were obtained from metadata supplied by the sample provider rather than from assay-based typing. The material from the prospective study consisted of cDNA or gDNA derived from T cells, B-cell-depleted T cells, or PBMCs. The dataset comprised deeply sampled blood TCRbeta repertoires from subjects exposed to, actively infected with, or recovered from COVID-19. The samples were drawn from the first 160 participants of the ongoing ImmuneRACE study and from under 1,500 subjects provided by 6 global collaborators. General study outcomes and caveats: The amount of clinical and demographic metadata varied by source and participant and was provided uncurated.

On this clone: It has no known antigen specificity. Per-nucleotide qualities are absent, and no much larger clonotype sits a single base away.

Collaborating institutions collected whole blood in K2EDTA tubes following their own protocols. For TCRbeta analysis, collaborators shipped samples in one of three forms: frozen whole blood, isolated PBMCs, or DNA extracted from either of those sample types. The CDR3 spans 15 residues, from the cysteine through the phenylalanine. Of the read, only the CDR3 DNA is kept; its 45 bases are in frame from base 1. V drops 2 bases and J drops 4 bases, leaving 17 bases in between. In the germline V gene (reference sequence), CDR1 corresponds to GTSNPN and CDR2 to SVGIG. TCRbeta CDR3 regions were amplified from genomic DNA by means of the immunoSEQ Assay, a bias-controlled multiplex PCR. As for how the authors treated the data: The number of nucleated cells in each sample was estimated by amplification of reference gene primers within the assay. Sequence reads were collapsed and filtered to measure the absolute abundance of every unique TCRbeta CDR3 rearrangement. For each sample, productive Simpson clonality was calculated as the square root of Simpson's diversity index over productive rearrangements. TCRdb mirrors the immuneACCESS table, restricted to in-frame sequences. Some clones are absent from its copies; in checked studies, under half trace to an unresolved V gene, and the reason for the others is unknown. D and trimming come from the DNA, and the V and J calls and clone size come from that table. This sample gives 55,000 to 70,000 clones in total; about three quarters of them show up just once. More than 15% of the sample is taken by the ten largest.

Here the chain combines TRBV30 and TRBJ1-2, and perhaps TRBD1 as D gene, on 6 matching bases. This clonotype was sampled from a man at least 80 years old with acute or convalescent COVID-19. Sequencing input: peripheral blood. The CDR3 region: CAWSKRGGVGYGYTF. The DNA reads as follows: TGTGCCTGGAGTAAACGAGGGGGGGTCGGCTATGGCTACACCTTC.